This T cell receptor beta chain was documented in a study of blood T cell repertoires in COVID-19. Authors' methods: Quantification of nucleated cells was approximated via reference gene primer amplification. Data came from immunoSEQ multiplex PCR; TCRdb stores just in-frame clones and leaves some out. D and trimming come from the DNA, and the V and J calls and clone size come from that table. This table holds around 15,000 clones, 70% to 90% found once. The germline gives CDR1 SGHNT, CDR2 YYREEE (reference sequence). The CDR3 has 15 residues. Germline trimming cut 2 bases from V and 7 bases from J; bases unmatched to any gene: 4.

Sequenced sample: peripheral blood. This sequence was found in a human donor in a cohort sampled during active COVID-19. V is TRBV5-4 and J is TRBJ2-1; 12 bases fit TRBD2. The CDR3 here is CASSFPSGGANEQFF. CDR3 DNA sequence: TGTGCCAGCAGCTTTCCTAGCGGGGGGGCAAATGAGCAGTTCTTC. The whole variable domain, filled in from reference TRBV5-4 and TRBJ2-1, reads ETGVTQSPTHLIKTRGQQVTLRCSSQSGHNTVSWYQQALGQGPQFIFQYYREEENGRGNFPPRFSGLQFPNYSSELNVNALELDDSALYLCASSFPSGGANEQFFGPGTRLTVL.